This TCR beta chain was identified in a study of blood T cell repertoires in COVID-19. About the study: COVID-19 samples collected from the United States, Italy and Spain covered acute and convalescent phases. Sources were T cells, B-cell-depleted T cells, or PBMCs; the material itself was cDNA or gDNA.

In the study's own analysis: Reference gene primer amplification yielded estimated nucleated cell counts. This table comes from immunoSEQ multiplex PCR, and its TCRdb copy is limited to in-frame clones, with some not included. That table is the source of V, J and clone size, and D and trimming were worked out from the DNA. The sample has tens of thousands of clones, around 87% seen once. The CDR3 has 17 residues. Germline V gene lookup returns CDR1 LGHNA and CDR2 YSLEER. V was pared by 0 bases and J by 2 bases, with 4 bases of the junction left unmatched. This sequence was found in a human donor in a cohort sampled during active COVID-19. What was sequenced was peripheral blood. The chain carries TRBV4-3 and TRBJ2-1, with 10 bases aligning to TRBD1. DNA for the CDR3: TGCGCCAGCAGCCAAGAAAGGGACAGGGGACCCTACAATGAGCAGTTCTTC. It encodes CASSQERDRGPYNEQFF.